Listed below are T cell receptor beta chains from one sample, sequenced in a study of CD8+ T cells in alopecia areata. Data came from immunoSEQ multiplex PCR; TCRdb stores just in-frame clones and leaves some out. This table holds about 140,000 clones, around 86% found once. The input for sequencing was CD8+ T cells sorted from blood, taken at week 4, from a patient treated with tofacitinib. These receptors all stem from a human donor with alopecia areata. The CDR3 runs from the conserved cysteine through the conserved F or W. Each record gives: V gene, D gene, J gene, clone size, CDR3 protein, CDR3 DNA. The D gene is left open where the match is weak. Size tells how often a clone was seen (once, few, many) or the class of an expanded clone, and some rows leave it out.

>TRBV25-1|TRBD1|TRBJ2-7|-
CASSTVGDRLGYEQYF
TGTGCCAGCAGCACCGTAGGGGACAGGCTGGGCTACGAGCAGTACTTC
>TRBV7-9|-|TRBJ2-5|-
CASSLDPDQETQYF
TGTGCCAGCAGCCTAGACCCCGACCAAGAGACCCAGTACTTC
>TRBV2|TRBD1|TRBJ2-2|few
CASSMTGTGELFF
TGTGCCAGCAGTATGACAGGGACCGGGGAGCTGTTTTTT
>TRBV6-5|-|TRBJ2-7|-
CASSRDSEQYF
TGTGCCAGCAGCCGAGACTCCGAGCAGTACTTC
>TRBV7-9|TRBD1|TRBJ2-1|-
CASSSGQGGNNEQFF
TGTGCCAGCAGCTCAGGACAGGGGGGTAACAATGAGCAGTTCTTC
>TRBV6-5|-|TRBJ2-7|once
CATRLTYEQYF
TGTGCCACACGGTTGACCTACGAGCAGTACTTC
>TRBV29-1|-|TRBJ2-2|-
CSVELRRDTAPGELFF
TGCAGCGTTGAACTTCGACGGGACACCGCCCCCGGGGAGCTGTTTTTT
>TRBV4-1|TRBD1|TRBJ1-4|-
CASSLQQTGTNEKLFF
TGCGCCAGCAGCCTTCAACAGACAGGGACTAATGAAAAACTGTTTTTT
>TRBV7-9|TRBD2|TRBJ2-1|-
CASSPPGTSGSNEQFF
TGTGCCAGCAGCCCCCCCGGGACTAGCGGGTCCAATGAGCAGTTCTTC
>TRBV5-8|TRBD1|TRBJ1-5|-
CASSSHSGTGGYQPQHF
TGTGCCAGCAGCTCACATTCCGGGACAGGGGGCTATCAGCCCCAGCATTTT
>TRBV14|-|TRBJ1-3|few
CASGFQDGNTIYF
TGTGCCAGCGGCTTCCAGGATGGAAACACCATATATTTT
>TRBV29-1|-|TRBJ2-7|once
CSVETDGSYEQYF
TGCAGCGTTGAAACGGACGGATCCTACGAGCAGTACTTC
>TRBV30|-|TRBJ1-2|-
CAWSVGLSYGYTF
TGTGCCTGGAGTGTAGGGCTGAGCTATGGCTACACCTTC
>TRBV6-1|TRBD2|TRBJ2-3|-
CASSEARGTTDTQYF
TGTGCCAGCAGTGAAGCGCGGGGGACCACAGATACGCAGTATTTT
>TRBV6-5|TRBD2|TRBJ2-7|-
CASSYGGSGDYEQYF
TGTGCCAGCAGTTACGGAGGTAGCGGGGACTACGAGCAGTACTTC
>TRBV15|TRBD1|TRBJ2-1|-
CATSRGQGASTEFRWWEQFF
TGTGCCACCAGCAGAGGACAGGGTGCATCTACGGAATTCCGGTGGTGGGAGCAGTTCTTC
>TRBV9|-|TRBJ2-2|-
CASSAAGQLTGELFF
TGTGCCAGCAGCGCCGCGGGACAGTTAACCGGGGAGCTGTTTTTT
>TRBV5-1|-|TRBJ2-7|-
CASSLDSPDEQYF
TGCGCCAGCAGCTTGGACAGCCCGGACGAGCAGTACTTC
>TRBV9|-|TRBJ2-1|-
CASSVYRDHYNEQFF
TGTGCCAGCAGCGTATACAGGGATCATTACAATGAGCAGTTCTTC
>TRBV19|TRBD2|TRBJ2-1|-
CASRSLAGGTYNEQFF
TGTGCCAGTAGGTCGCTAGCGGGGGGTACCTACAATGAGCAGTTCTTC
>TRBV27|TRBD1|TRBJ2-1|few
CASSLTGIPNEQFF
TGTGCCAGCAGCCTGACAGGGATCCCTAATGAGCAGTTCTTC
>TRBV9|TRBD2|TRBJ2-7|few
CASSPTPGTGGYEQYF
TGTGCCAGCAGCCCGACTCCCGGGACGGGGGGTTACGAGCAGTACTTC
>TRBV25-1|TRBD2|TRBJ2-5|-
CASRAQGGRAFAETQYF
TGTGCCAGCAGGGCCCAAGGCGGGAGGGCCTTCGCGGAGACCCAGTACTTC
>TRBV11-2|-|TRBJ2-7|-
CASSFVDTNYEQYF
TGTGCCAGCAGCTTCGTGGACACCAACTACGAGCAGTACTTC
>TRBV27|TRBD1|TRBJ2-7|-
CASSFSGQANSYEQYF
TGTGCCAGCAGTTTCTCCGGACAGGCTAACTCCTACGAGCAGTACTTC
>TRBV27|-|TRBJ2-5|-
CASSSTETQYF
TGTGCCAGCAGTTCGACCGAGACCCAGTACTTC
>TRBV19|-|TRBJ2-6|-
CASSTWQGGANVLTF
TGTGCCAGTAGTACTTGGCAGGGGGGCGCCAACGTCCTGACTTTC
>TRBV30|-|TRBJ2-2|-
CAWSESTGELFF
TGTGCCTGGAGTGAGAGCACCGGGGAGCTGTTTTTT
>TRBV6-5|-|TRBJ2-2|-
CASSFYRGELFF
TGTGCCAGCAGTTTCTACAGAGGGGAGCTGTTTTTT
>TRBV29-1|TRBD2|TRBJ2-3|-
CSVEEIIVRTSDSTDTQYF
TGCAGCGTTGAAGAGATTATTGTTAGGACTAGCGACAGCACAGATACGCAGTATTTT
>TRBV6-6|-|TRBJ1-4|-
CASSYSPRGNEKLFF
TGTGCCAGCAGTTACTCCCCCAGGGGAAACGAAAAACTGTTTTTT
>TRBV28|-|TRBJ2-1|-
CASSSGVGRGTFNEQFF
TGTGCCAGCAGTTCAGGGGTAGGCAGGGGAACTTTCAATGAGCAGTTCTTC
>TRBV7-3|TRBD2|TRBJ2-3|-
CASSTGTSGTDTQYF
TGTGCCAGCAGTACCGGGACTAGCGGCACAGATACGCAGTATTTT
>TRBV9|-|TRBJ2-1|once
CASSVVEASYNEQFF
TGTGCCAGCAGCGTAGTGGAGGCCTCCTACAATGAGCAGTTCTTC
>TRBV14|TRBD2|TRBJ2-3|few
CASSLWSGIEDTQYF
TGTGCCAGCAGCCTCTGGAGCGGGATTGAAGATACGCAGTATTTT
>TRBV29-1|TRBD2|TRBJ2-1|-
CSVVLAGVSYNEQFF
TGCAGCGTTGTGCTAGCGGGAGTGTCCTACAATGAGCAGTTCTTC
>TRBV29-1|-|TRBJ2-1|few
CSVVIWDEQFF
TGCAGCGTTGTTATTTGGGATGAGCAGTTCTTC